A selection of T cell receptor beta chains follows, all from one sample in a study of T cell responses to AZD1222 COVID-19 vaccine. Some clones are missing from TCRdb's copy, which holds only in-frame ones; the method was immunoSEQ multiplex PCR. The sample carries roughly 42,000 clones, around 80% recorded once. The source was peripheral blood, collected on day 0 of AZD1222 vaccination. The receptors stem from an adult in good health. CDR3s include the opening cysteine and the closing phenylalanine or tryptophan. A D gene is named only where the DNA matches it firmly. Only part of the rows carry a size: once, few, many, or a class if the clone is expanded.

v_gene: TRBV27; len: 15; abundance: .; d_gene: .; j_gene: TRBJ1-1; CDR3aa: CASSLSTPWNTEAFF; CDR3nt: TGTGCCAGCAGTTTATCGACGCCCTGGAACACTGAAGCTTTCTTT
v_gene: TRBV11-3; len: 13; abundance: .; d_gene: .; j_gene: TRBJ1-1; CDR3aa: CASSTPGAKGAFF; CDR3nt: TGTGCCAGCAGCACCCCTGGGGCCAAGGGAGCTTTCTTT
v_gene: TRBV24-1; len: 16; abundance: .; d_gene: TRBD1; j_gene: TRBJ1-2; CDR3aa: CATSDPGQGSPGGYTF; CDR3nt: TGTGCCACCAGTGACCCGGGACAGGGATCCCCGGGTGGCTACACCTTC
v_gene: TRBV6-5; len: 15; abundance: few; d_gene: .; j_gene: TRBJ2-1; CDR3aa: CASSRGVSSYNEQFF; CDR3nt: TGTGCCAGCAGCCGCGGGGTTAGCTCCTACAATGAGCAGTTCTTC
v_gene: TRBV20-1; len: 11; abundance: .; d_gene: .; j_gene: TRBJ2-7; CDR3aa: CSARGAYQQYF; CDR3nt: TGCAGTGCTAGAGGGGCGTACCAGCAGTACTTC
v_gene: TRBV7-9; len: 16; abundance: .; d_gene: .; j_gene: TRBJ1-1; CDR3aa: CASSSLSGTVNTEAFF; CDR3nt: TGTGCCAGCAGCTCCCTTTCCGGGACGGTGAACACTGAAGCTTTCTTT
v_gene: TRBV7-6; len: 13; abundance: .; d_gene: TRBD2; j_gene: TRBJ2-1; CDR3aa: CASSSFGLAGTFF; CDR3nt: TGTGCCAGCAGCTCCTTCGGACTAGCGGGGACGTTCTTC
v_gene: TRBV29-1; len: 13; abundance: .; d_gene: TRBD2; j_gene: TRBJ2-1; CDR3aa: CSVDKRGANEQFF; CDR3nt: TGCAGCGTTGACAAGCGGGGGGCCAATGAGCAGTTCTTC
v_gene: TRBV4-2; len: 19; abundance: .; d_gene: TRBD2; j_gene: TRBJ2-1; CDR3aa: CASSQEERSGGHPYNEQFF; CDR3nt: TGTGCCAGCAGCCAAGAAGAGAGGAGCGGGGGCCACCCCTACAATGAGCAGTTCTTC
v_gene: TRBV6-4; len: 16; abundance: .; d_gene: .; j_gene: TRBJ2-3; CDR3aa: CASSDSGGWSTDTQYF; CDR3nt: TGTGCCAGCAGTGACTCAGGAGGGTGGAGCACAGATACGCAGTATTTT
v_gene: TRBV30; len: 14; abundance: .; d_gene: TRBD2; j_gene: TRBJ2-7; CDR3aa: CAWSNSGGGYEQYF; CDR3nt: TGTGCCTGGAGTAATAGCGGGGGCGGGTACGAGCAGTACTTC
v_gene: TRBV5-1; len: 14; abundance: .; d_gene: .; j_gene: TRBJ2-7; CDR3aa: CASSLGTPTYEQYF; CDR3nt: TGCGCCAGCAGCTTGGGGACACCCACCTACGAGCAGTACTTC
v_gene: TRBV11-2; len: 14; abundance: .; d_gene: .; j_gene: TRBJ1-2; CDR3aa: CASSLDLGPYGYTF; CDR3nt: TGTGCCAGCAGCTTAGATCTGGGTCCCTATGGCTACACCTTC
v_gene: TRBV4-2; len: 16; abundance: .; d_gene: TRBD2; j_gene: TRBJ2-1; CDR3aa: CASSQESSGDYNEQFF; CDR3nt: TGTGCCAGCAGCCAAGAAAGCAGCGGGGACTACAATGAGCAGTTCTTC
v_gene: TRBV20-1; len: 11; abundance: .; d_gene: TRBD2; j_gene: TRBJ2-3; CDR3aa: CSAAGGDTQYF; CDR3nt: TGCAGTGCCGCGGGGGGAGATACGCAGTATTTT
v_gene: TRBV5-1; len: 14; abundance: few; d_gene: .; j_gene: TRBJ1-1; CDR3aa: CASSRLDRNTEAFF; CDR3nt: TGCGCCAGCAGCCGCTTGGACAGGAACACTGAAGCTTTCTTT
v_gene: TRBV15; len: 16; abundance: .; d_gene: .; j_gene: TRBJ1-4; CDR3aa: CATSRDRFGTNEKLFF; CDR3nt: TGTGCCACCAGCAGAGACAGGTTTGGAACTAATGAAAAACTGTTTTTT
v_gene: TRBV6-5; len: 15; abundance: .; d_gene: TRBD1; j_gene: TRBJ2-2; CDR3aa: CASSRRTGVTGELFF; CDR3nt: TGTGCCAGCAGTCGAAGGACAGGGGTAACCGGGGAGCTGTTTTTT
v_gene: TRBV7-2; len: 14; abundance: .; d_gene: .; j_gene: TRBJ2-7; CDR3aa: CASSLVEGGREQYF; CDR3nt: TGTGCCAGCAGCTTAGTGGAAGGGGGTCGAGAGCAGTACTTC
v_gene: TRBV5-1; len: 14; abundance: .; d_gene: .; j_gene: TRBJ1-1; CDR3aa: CASSREGMGTEAFF; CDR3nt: TGCGCCAGCAGCCGGGAGGGGATGGGCACTGAAGCTTTCTTT
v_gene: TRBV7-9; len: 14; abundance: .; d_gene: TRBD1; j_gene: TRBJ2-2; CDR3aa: CASSPDRDTGELFF; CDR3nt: TGTGCCAGCAGCCCTGACAGGGACACCGGGGAGCTGTTTTTT
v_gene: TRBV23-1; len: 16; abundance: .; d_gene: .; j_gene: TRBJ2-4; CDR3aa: CASRFRGRLAKNIQYF; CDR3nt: TGCGCCAGCAGATTTCGCGGGCGGCTAGCCAAAAACATTCAGTACTTC
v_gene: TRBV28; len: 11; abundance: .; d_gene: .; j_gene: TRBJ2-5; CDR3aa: CAAVQGETQYF; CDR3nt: TGTGCAGCGGTCCAGGGGGAGACCCAGTACTTC
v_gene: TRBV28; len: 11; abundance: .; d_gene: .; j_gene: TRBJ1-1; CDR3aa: CASYLGTEAFF; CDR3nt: TGTGCCAGCTATTTGGGCACTGAAGCTTTCTTT
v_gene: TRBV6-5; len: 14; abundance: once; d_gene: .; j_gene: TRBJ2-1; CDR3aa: CASSIGPSRNEQFF; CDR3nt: TGTGCCAGCAGTATCGGGCCTAGCCGCAATGAGCAGTTCTTC
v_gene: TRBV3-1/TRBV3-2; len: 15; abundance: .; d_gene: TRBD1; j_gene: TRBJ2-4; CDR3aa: CASSRGTGAKNIQYF; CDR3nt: TGTGCCAGCAGCCGAGGGACAGGAGCCAAAAACATTCAGTACTTC
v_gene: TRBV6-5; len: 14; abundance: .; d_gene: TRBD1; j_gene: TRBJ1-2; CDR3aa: CASSYLQGRPGYTF; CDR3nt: TGTGCCAGCAGTTACCTACAGGGGCGGCCTGGCTACACCTTC
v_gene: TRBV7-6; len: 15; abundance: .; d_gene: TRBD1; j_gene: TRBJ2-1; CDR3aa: CASSLLDRGQDEQFF; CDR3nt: TGTGCCAGCAGCCTACTAGACAGGGGGCAGGATGAGCAGTTCTTC
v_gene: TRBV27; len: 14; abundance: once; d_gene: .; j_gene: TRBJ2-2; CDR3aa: CASRAGQRIGELFF; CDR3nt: TGTGCCAGCCGAGCGGGACAGAGAATCGGGGAGCTGTTTTTT
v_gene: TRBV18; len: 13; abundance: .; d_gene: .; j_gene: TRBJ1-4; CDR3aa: CASSPWDRGSPFF; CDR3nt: TGTGCCAGCTCACCATGGGATCGGGGCAGTCCGTTTTTT
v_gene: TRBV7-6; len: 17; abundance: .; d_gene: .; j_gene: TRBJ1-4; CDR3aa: CASSLVPRGVANEKLFF; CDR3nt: TGTGCCAGCAGCTTAGTTCCCAGGGGAGTAGCTAATGAAAAACTGTTTTTT
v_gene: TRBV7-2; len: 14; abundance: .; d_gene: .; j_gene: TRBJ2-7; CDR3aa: CASSLGTLQSEQYF; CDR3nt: TGTGCCAGCAGCTTAGGGACACTCCAATCCGAGCAGTACTTC
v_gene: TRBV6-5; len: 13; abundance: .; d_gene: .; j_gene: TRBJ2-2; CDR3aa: CASSSGGTGELFF; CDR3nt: TGTGCCAGCAGCTCAGGGGGGACCGGGGAGCTGTTTTTT
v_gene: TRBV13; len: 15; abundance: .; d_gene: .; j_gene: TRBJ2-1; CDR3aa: CASSRRPGSYNEQFF; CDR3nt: TGTGCCAGCAGCCGCCGCCCGGGGTCCTACAATGAGCAGTTCTTC
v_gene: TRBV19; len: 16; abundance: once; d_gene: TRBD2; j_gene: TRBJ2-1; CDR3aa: CASSPAASGGNGEQFF; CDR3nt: TGTGCCAGTAGCCCCGCGGCTAGCGGCGGAAACGGTGAGCAGTTCTTC
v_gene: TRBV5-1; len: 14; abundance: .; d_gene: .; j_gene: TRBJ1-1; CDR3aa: CASSWDKSGTEAFF; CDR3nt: TGCGCCAGCAGCTGGGACAAATCCGGAACTGAAGCTTTCTTT
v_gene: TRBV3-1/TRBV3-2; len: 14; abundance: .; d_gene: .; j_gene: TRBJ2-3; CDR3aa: CASSQDIGRDTQYF; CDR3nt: TGTGCCAGCAGCCAAGATATAGGCCGGGATACGCAGTATTTT
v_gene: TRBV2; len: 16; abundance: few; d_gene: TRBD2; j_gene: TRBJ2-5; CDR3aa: CASSERLAGYQETQYF; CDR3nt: TGTGCCAGCAGTGAACGGCTAGCGGGGTACCAAGAGACCCAGTACTTC
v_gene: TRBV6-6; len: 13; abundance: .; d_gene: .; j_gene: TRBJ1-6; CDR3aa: CASSSGINSPLHF; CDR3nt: TGTGCCAGCAGTTCGGGCATAAATTCACCCCTCCACTTT
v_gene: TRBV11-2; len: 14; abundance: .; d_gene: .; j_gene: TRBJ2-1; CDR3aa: CASSALYSGNEQFF; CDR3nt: TGTGCCAGCAGCGCCCTCTATTCAGGGAATGAGCAGTTCTTC
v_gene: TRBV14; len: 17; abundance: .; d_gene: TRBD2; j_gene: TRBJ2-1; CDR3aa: CASSQDLTSGGANEQFF; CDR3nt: TGTGCCAGCAGCCAAGATCTTACTAGCGGGGGGGCCAATGAGCAGTTCTTC
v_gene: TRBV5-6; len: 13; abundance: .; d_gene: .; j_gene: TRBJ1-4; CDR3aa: CASTSTCEEKLFF; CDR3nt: TGTGCCAGCACCTCGACATGCGAGGAAAAACTGTTTTTT
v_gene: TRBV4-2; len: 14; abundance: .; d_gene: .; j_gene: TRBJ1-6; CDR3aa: CASSQDGRASPLHF; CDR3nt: TGTGCCAGCAGCCAAGATGGCCGGGCCTCACCCCTCCACTTT
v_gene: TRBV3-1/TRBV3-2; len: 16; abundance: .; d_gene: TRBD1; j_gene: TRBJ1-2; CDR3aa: CASSPKDRVFLYGYTF; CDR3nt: TGTGCCAGCAGCCCCAAGGACAGGGTATTCCTGTATGGCTACACCTTC
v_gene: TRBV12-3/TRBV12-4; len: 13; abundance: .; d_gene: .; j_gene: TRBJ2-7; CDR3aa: CASSTGLTYEQYF; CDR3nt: TGTGCCAGCAGCACAGGGTTGACCTACGAGCAGTACTTC
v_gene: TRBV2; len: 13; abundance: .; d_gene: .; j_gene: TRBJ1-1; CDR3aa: CASSWSGVKEAFF; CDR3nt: TGTGCCAGCAGTTGGTCAGGGGTAAAGGAAGCTTTCTTT
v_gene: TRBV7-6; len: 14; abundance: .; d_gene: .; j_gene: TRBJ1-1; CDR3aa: CASSPRGVNTEAFF; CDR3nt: TGTGCCAGCAGCCCAAGGGGGGTGAACACTGAAGCTTTCTTT
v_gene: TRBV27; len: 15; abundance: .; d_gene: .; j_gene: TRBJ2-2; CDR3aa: CASSLNRVDTGELFF; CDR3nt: TGTGCCAGCAGTTTAAACAGGGTGGACACCGGGGAGCTGTTTTTT
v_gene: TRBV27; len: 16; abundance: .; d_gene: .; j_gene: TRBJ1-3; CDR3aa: CASSRGGTNSGNTIYF; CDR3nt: TGTGCCAGCAGTCGAGGGGGGACAAACTCTGGAAACACCATATATTTT
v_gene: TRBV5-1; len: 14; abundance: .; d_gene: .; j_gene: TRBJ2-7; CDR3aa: CASSLGDEPYEQYF; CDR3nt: TGCGCCAGCAGCTTGGGGGATGAACCCTACGAGCAGTACTTC
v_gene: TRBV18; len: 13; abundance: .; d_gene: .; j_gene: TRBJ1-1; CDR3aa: CASSPRMNTEAFF; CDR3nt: TGTGCCAGCTCACCCCGCATGAACACTGAAGCTTTCTTT
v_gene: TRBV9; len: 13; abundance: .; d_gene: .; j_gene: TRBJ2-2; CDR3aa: CASSPFGIGELFF; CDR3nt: TGTGCCAGCAGCCCCTTCGGGATCGGGGAGCTGTTTTTT
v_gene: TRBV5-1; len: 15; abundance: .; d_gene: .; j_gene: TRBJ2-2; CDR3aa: CASSLAGGSTGELFF; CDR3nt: TGCGCCAGCAGCTTGGCCGGAGGGAGCACCGGGGAGCTGTTTTTT
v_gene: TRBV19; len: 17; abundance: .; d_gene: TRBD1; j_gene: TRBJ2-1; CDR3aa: CASSIVSGTGGGNEQFF; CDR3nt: TGTGCCAGTAGTATAGTTTCTGGGACAGGGGGCGGAAATGAGCAGTTCTTC
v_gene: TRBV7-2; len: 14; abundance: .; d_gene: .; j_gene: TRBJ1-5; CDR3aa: CASSPVSAGGPQHF; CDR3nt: TGTGCCAGCAGCCCAGTATCGGCAGGCGGGCCCCAGCATTTT
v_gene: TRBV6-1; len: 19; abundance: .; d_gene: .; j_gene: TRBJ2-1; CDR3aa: CASSEDTGYGFGSYNEQFF; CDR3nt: TGTGCCAGCAGTGAGGATACAGGGTACGGTTTCGGCTCCTACAATGAGCAGTTCTTC
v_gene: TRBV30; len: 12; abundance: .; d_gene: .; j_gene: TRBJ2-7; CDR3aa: CAWSPERYEQYF; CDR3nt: TGTGCCTGGAGTCCGGAAAGGTACGAGCAGTACTTC